This passage covers 27 T cell receptor beta chains from one sample sequenced in a study of blood T cells in healthy people across ages. Primers used in a second PCR of roughly 7 to 12 cycles were a sample-barcoded 5' primer and a J-beta primer mix. A single record per CDR3 protein comes from TCRdb applying MiXCR to the 5' RACE reads. The repertoire holds 780,000 or so distinct CDR3 sequences, with just over 55% as singletons. The sample comprised blood. The receptor source for this set is a man aged 40-49 years in good health.

The chain joins TRBV6-5 to TRBJ2-1; a possible D gene is TRBD1 (6 bases). Germline-derived CDR1 and CDR2 are MNHEY and SVGAGI. Trimming cost V 4 bases and J 2 bases, with 12 bases left between them. This CDR3 spans 15 amino acids. The CDR3 sequence is CASSSGHDPYNEQFF. CDR3 DNA: TGTGCCAGCAGTTCGGGACATGATCCCTACAATGAGCAGTTCTTC.

V and J are TRBV11-2 and TRBJ2-1, with 9 bases identical to TRBD2. Trimming cost V 5 bases and J 5 bases; bases outside gene matches: 7. Germline-derived CDR1 and CDR2 are SGHAT and FQNNGV. This CDR3 comprises 15 residues. In DNA form, the CDR3 reads TGTGCCAGCAGCCAGACTAGCGGATGGGACAATGAGCAGTTCTTC. This codes for CASSQTSGWDNEQFF.

This clonotype was counted a few times. The chain combines TRBV20-1 with TRBJ2-5; 9 bases are a match to TRBD2. In germline, CDR1 is DFQATT, CDR2 SNEGSKA (reference sequence). CDR3 length: 14 amino acids. After removal of 6 bases from V and 0 bases from J, the junction contained 5 bases not matched to a gene. DNA for the CDR3: TGCAGTGCAGCGAGACTAGCGGACCAAGAGACCCAGTACTTC. It specifies CSAARLADQETQYF.

The chain has TRBV29-1 and TRBJ1-2; 9 positions match TRBD1. Looked up from germline, CDR1 is SQVTM and CDR2 is ANQGSEA. CDR3 length: 16 residues. V was clipped by 7 bases and J by 2 bases; unmatched bases: 14. The CDR3 DNA reads as TGCAGCGCGACGGGGACAGGGAGAGTCCCCAACTATGGCTACACCTTC. As protein: CSATGTGRVPNYGYTF.

This clonotype appeared a single time. The V call is TRBV6-1, the J call TRBJ1-1; D perhaps matches TRBD1 (6 bases). The CDR3 runs to 13 residues. The V gene lost 7 bases and the J gene lost 10 bases, with 19 bases spanning the gap. Per the germline V gene, CDR1 is MNHNS and CDR2 is SASEGT. The CDR3 loop reads CASITLGGKGAFF. DNA for the CDR3: TGTGCCAGCATCACTTTAGGGGGGAAGGGAGCTTTCTTT.

This clonotype has a count of ten or more. The gene calls are TRBV7-2 and TRBJ2-5; D unresolved. V was shortened by 4 bases and J by 5 bases, with 11 bases between the two germline ends. The germline gives CDR1 SGHTA, CDR2 FQGNSA. The CDR3 covers 13 residues. CDR3 sequence: CASSSHGVETQYF. CDR3 DNA: TGTGCCAGCAGCTCCCATGGCGTCGAGACCCAGTACTTC.

The CDR3 sequence: CSAVRRTSGRSDTQYF. The CDR3, as DNA: TGCAGTGCTGTCAGGAGGACTAGCGGGAGGTCAGATACGCAGTATTTT. The chain links TRBV20-1 to TRBJ2-3; 14 positions match TRBD2. Germline CDR1 and CDR2: DFQATT and SNEGSKA (reference sequence). The J segment lost 4 bases and the V segment lost 5 bases, leaving 8 bases of the junction unmatched. This CDR3 is built from 16 residues.

V and J are TRBV15 and TRBJ1-5, with D unresolved. CDR1 is LNHNV and CDR2 is YYDKDF in the germline V gene (reference sequence). V lost 4 bases and J lost 4, with 11 bases in between. The CDR3 covers 14 residues. The CDR3 nucleotides are TGTGCCACCAGCAACGGGCTCCGTAATCAGCCCCAGCATTTT. It yields the protein CATSNGLRNQPQHF.

The chain has TRBV6-1 and TRBJ1-4, with 10 bases matching TRBD1. Trimming removed 7 bases from V and 7 bases from J; junction bases left unmatched: 9. The CDR3 runs 15 residues. Germline values: CDR1 MNHNS, CDR2 SASEGT. This chain's CDR3 is CASNPGTGVGEKLFF. CDR3 nucleotides: TGTGCCAGCAATCCCGGGACAGGGGTTGGTGAAAAACTGTTTTTT.

The CDR3 spells CASSMTSSYEQYF. The CDR3 DNA sequence: TGTGCCAGCAGCATGACTAGCTCCTACGAGCAGTACTTC. The rearrangement links TRBV7-9 to TRBJ2-7, with a tentative D call TRBD2 (6 bases). The germline V gene encodes CDR1 SEHNR and CDR2 FQNEAQ (reference sequence). Trimming cost V 5 bases and J 0 bases, with 8 bases left between them. CDR3 length equals 13 residues. The full variable domain, rest sourced from reference TRBV7-9 and TRBJ2-7, is DTGVSQNPRHKITKRGQNVTFRCDPISEHNRLYWYRQTLGQGPEFLTYFQNEAQLEKSRLLSDRFSAERPKGSFSTLEIQRTEQGDSAMYLCASSMTSSYEQYFGPGTRLTVT.

The V gene is TRBV5-1, the J gene TRBJ2-1; no definite D call. The CDR3 consists of 15 residues. The V gene's germline CDR1 is SGHRS and CDR2 YFSETQ. V lost 4 bases to trimming and J lost 2 bases, with 13 bases between them. CDR3 DNA: TGCGCCAGCAGCCTAGACTTGAGCGCCTACAATGAGCAGTTCTTC. This sequence encodes CASSLDLSAYNEQFF.

This clonotype was counted only a few times. The chain joins TRBV12-3 or TRBV12-4 to TRBJ1-2, with D possibly TRBD1 on 6 matching bases. V was clipped by 5 bases and J by 2 bases, with 15 bases between them. CDR3 length: 15 residues. The CDR3: CASSPRTDLNYGYTF. CDR3 sequence (DNA): TGTGCCAGCAGTCCCCGGACAGACCTAAACTATGGCTACACCTTC.

The J gene is TRBJ2-5, the V gene TRBV29-1, with TRBD2 identical over 10 bases. Trimming took 5 bases from V and 7 from J; bases not matched to a gene: 10. CDR1 is SQVTM, CDR2 ANQGSEA, per germline. This CDR3 is built from 14 residues. CDR3 in amino acids: CSVLPAGGPATQYF. The CDR3 DNA reads as TGCAGCGTTTTACCAGCGGGAGGGCCGGCGACCCAGTACTTC. The variable domain in full, with the rest retrieved from reference TRBV29-1 and TRBJ2-5, is SAVISQKPSRDICQRGTSLTIQCQVDSQVTMMFWYRQQPGQSLTLIATANQGSEATYESGFVIDKFPISRPNLTFSTLTVSNMSPEDSSIYLCSVLPAGGPATQYFGPGTRLLVL.

This clonotype was seen a handful of times. The CDR3 DNA is TGCAGTGCTAGCGGGAGGGCCCGGAATGAGCAGTTCTTC. This codes for CSASGRARNEQFF. This sequence joins TRBV20-1 and TRBJ2-1; 8 nucleotides match TRBD2. Per germline, CDR1 DFQATT and CDR2 SNEGSKA (reference sequence). Unmatched junction bases numbered 5, after V lost 3 bases and J lost 7 bases. The CDR3 is 13 residues long.

The chain recombines TRBV12-3 or TRBV12-4 with TRBJ2-1; TRBD1 might be the D (5 bases). The V and J ends lost 6 bases and 7 bases respectively, with 10 bases between them. The CDR3 sequence is 12 residues long. Here the CDR3 reads CASSRDSNEQFF. CDR3 DNA: TGTGCCAGCAGCCGCGACAGTAATGAGCAGTTCTTC.

The chain couples TRBV12-3 or TRBV12-4 to TRBJ1-5; D unclear. Trimming stripped 4 bases from V and 0 bases from J, with 10 bases between. The CDR3 covers 15 residues. The CDR3 DNA sequence: TGTGCCAGCAGTTCTGAGACCTCTAGCAATCAGCCCCAGCATTTT. It specifies CASSSETSSNQPQHF.

The gene calls are TRBV4-3 and TRBJ2-3, with TRBD2 identical over 10 bases. Germline assignment: CDR1 LGHNA and CDR2 YSLEER. The trim removed 3 bases at V and 6 bases at J, leaving 3 bases unmatched. The CDR3 is 14 amino acids. The CDR3 loop reads CASSQSGGVDTQYF. The CDR3 DNA is TGCGCCAGCAGCCAGAGCGGGGGGGTGGATACGCAGTATTTT.

This chain links TRBV9 with TRBJ1-2; D remains ambiguous. V was trimmed by 3 bases and J by 11 bases, leaving 11 bases between them. Germline CDR1 is SGDLS and CDR2 is YYNGEE. CDR3 length: 11 amino acids. Here the CDR3 reads CASSDNMWYTF. The CDR3 region has the DNA TGTGCCAGCAGCGATAATATGTGGTACACCTTC.

This chain uses TRBV6-2 or TRBV6-3 with TRBJ2-1, with TRBD2 identical over 13 bases. CDR1 MNHEY and CDR2 SVGEGT come from the germline V gene. CDR3 length: 17 residues. The V segment lost 5 bases and the J segment 8 bases; nucleotides outside the gene matches: 12. The CDR3: CASSLGLAGDLGYEQFF. DNA of the CDR3: TGTGCCAGCAGTCTCGGACTAGCGGGAGACCTGGGCTATGAGCAGTTCTTC.

In this sample, this clonotype turned up once. The chain recombines TRBV3-1 with TRBJ1-2; D is possibly TRBD1 (6 bases). The CDR3 runs 14 residues. CDR1 and CDR2 (germline): LGHDT, YNNKEL (reference sequence). V shed 4 bases and J shed 2 bases, with 11 bases lying between them. The CDR3: CASSPDTGNYGYTF. The CDR3 DNA reads TGTGCCAGCAGCCCGGACACAGGGAACTATGGCTACACCTTC.

A word on this clonotype: One base away lies a much larger clone, so this may be a sequencing read error. The chain combines TRBV25-1 with TRBJ2-1; no clear D. The CDR3 is 12 residues long. V gave up 6 bases and J gave up 6 bases, with 9 bases separating them. In germline, CDR1 is MGHDK, CDR2 SYGVNS. CDR3 sequence reads: CASSRPCNEQFF. CDR3 sequence (DNA): TGTGCCAGCAGCCGCCCATGCAATGAGCAGTTCTTC.

The chain links TRBV20-1 to TRBJ2-7, with D possibly TRBD1 on 6 matching bases. The CDR3 is 12 amino acids. Trimming stripped 3 bases from V and 6 bases from J, with 12 bases between. Germline CDR1 DFQATT, CDR2 SNEGSKA (reference sequence). CDR3 region: CSASGQGSEQYF. CDR3 DNA sequence: TGCAGTGCTAGCGGGCAGGGGTCCGAGCAGTACTTC.

As concerns this clonotype: The germline gene is not matched at one end of the junction; a read error may be the cause. This chain uses TRBV4-1 with TRBJ2-7; D ambiguous. Germline V gene data show CDR1 as MGHRA and CDR2 as YSYEKL. The CDR3 spans 16 residues. CDR3 sequence reads: CASSEEPLVKVYEQYF. The CDR3 bases are TGCGCCAGCAGCGAAGAACCCCTGGTGAAAGTCTACGAGCAGTACTTC.

V gene TRBV29-1 combines with J gene TRBJ2-3; the D gene could be TRBD1 or TRBD2 (6 bases each). The germline V and J ends were trimmed by 0 bases and 5 bases, with 18 bases remaining between them. CDR1 and CDR2 from the germline V gene are SQVTM and ANQGSEA. CDR3 length equals 16 residues. The CDR3 nucleotides are TGCAGCGTTGAAGATCTAGGGGGGAGTGCGGTAGATACGCAGTATTTT. Its translation: CSVEDLGGSAVDTQYF.

This clonotype was counted a few times. The chain employs TRBV5-1 and TRBJ2-4, with a weak D call TRBD1 (6 bases). Germline V gene lookup returns CDR1 SGHRS and CDR2 YFSETQ. The CDR3 is 18 amino acids. V was shortened by 3 bases and J by 5 bases, with 24 bases between the two germline ends. The CDR3 DNA follows: TGCGCCAGCAGCTCGAGGCGTGATGGGGGCGTGAGGGAAAACATTCAGTACTTC. It encodes CASSSRRDGGVRENIQYF. The full variable domain, its missing parts supplied by reference TRBV5-1 and TRBJ2-4, is KAGVTQTPRYLIKTRGQQVTLSCSPISGHRSVSWYQQTPGQGLQFLFEYFSETQRNKGNFPGRFSGRQFSNSRSEMNVSTLELGDSALYLCASSSRRDGGVRENIQYFGAGTRLSVL.

This chain uses TRBV6-2 or TRBV6-3 with TRBJ2-7, with TRBD1 as a possible D gene (5 bases). Trimming removed 7 bases from V and 2 bases from J, with 15 bases in between. The germline CDR1 and CDR2 sequences are MNHEY and SVGEGT. The CDR3 is 14 residues long. Here the CDR3 DNA reads TGTGCCAGCACATACGTGGCAGGGACCTACGAGCAGTACTTC. Amino acids: CASTYVAGTYEQYF.

This clonotype was detected a few times. The chain has TRBV25-1 and TRBJ2-3; the D gene is possibly TRBD2 (6 bases). Germline assignment: CDR1 MGHDK and CDR2 SYGVNS. Trimming stripped 7 bases from V and 5 bases from J, with 16 bases between. The CDR3 sequence is 14 residues long. In nucleotides, the CDR3 is TGTGCCAGCAATAGCGGCCTCCGGGTAGATACGCAGTATTTT. Protein: CASNSGLRVDTQYF.